This is a list of T cell receptor beta chains from one sample in a study of early T cells in non-severe SARS-CoV-2 infection. TCRdb itself ran the 5' RACE reads through MiXCR, one entry per CDR3 protein. Of 60,000 or so distinct CDR3 sequences in the sample, roughly an eighth were seen once. The sample consisted of whole blood. All receptors derive from an adult who was a healthcare worker with PCR-confirmed SARS-CoV-2 infection or an uninfected control (not recorded which). Each CDR3 is given with its conserved first and last residue. A D gene is named only where the DNA matches it firmly. Only some rows state a clone size, as once, few, many or a class for expanded clones.

CASSLIAGGQGYEQYF	TGTGCCAGCAGCTTAATAGCCGGGGGGCAAGGCTACGAGCAGTACTTC	.	many	TRBJ2-7	TRBV11-2
CASSISAGAPNEQFF	TGTGCCAGTAGTATTTCGGCAGGGGCACCCAATGAGCAGTTCTTC	.	.	TRBJ2-1	TRBV19
CASSFWQARVETQYF	TGCGCCAGCAGCTTTTGGCAGGCAAGGGTGGAGACCCAGTACTTC	.	many	TRBJ2-5	TRBV5-1
CASGPRGAGANVLTF	TGTGCCAGCGGTCCACGGGGGGCGGGGGCCAACGTCCTGACTTTC	.	.	TRBJ2-6	TRBV27
CAVGAYEQYF	TGTGCCGTGGGAGCCTACGAGCAGTACTTC	.	few	TRBJ2-7	TRBV28
CASSQVLAGESYNEQFF	TGCGCCAGCAGCCAGGTACTAGCGGGAGAATCCTACAATGAGCAGTTCTTC	TRBD2	few	TRBJ2-1	TRBV4-3
CSARGSQETQYF	TGCAGTGCTAGGGGCAGCCAAGAGACCCAGTACTTC	.	few	TRBJ2-5	TRBV20-1
CASSPRGTDTQYF	TGTGCCAGCTCACCACGAGGTACTGATACGCAGTATTTT	.	many	TRBJ2-3	TRBV18
CASSLGRGSEQYF	TGCGCCAGCAGCTTGGGCAGGGGGAGTGAGCAGTACTTC	TRBD1	.	TRBJ2-7	TRBV5-1
CASIITGGAGGYTF	TGTGCCAGCATTATCACAGGGGGCGCTGGAGGCTACACCTTC	TRBD1	.	TRBJ1-2	TRBV7-2
CASSEGDSTYEQYF	TGTGCCAGCAGTGAAGGGGACAGCACCTACGAGCAGTACTTC	TRBD1	.	TRBJ2-7	TRBV6-1
CSARLADSYEQYF	TGCAGTGCTAGGCTAGCGGATTCCTACGAGCAGTACTTC	TRBD2	many	TRBJ2-7	TRBV20-1
CASNYFAANTEAFF	TGTGCCAGCAATTACTTTGCGGCTAACACTGAAGCTTTCTTT	.	.	TRBJ1-1	TRBV6-2/TRBV6-3
CATSSTTAQGGAFF	TGTGCCACCAGTTCAACCACCGCGCAGGGGGGGGCTTTCTTT	TRBD1	.	TRBJ1-1	TRBV24-1
CASSRTGGGPQHF	TGTGCCAGCAGCCGGACAGGCGGGGGGCCCCAGCATTTT	TRBD1	many	TRBJ1-5	TRBV7-3
CASSPIVGRHQPQHF	TGTGCCAGTAGTCCCATCGTTGGACGGCATCAGCCCCAGCATTTT	.	few	TRBJ1-5	TRBV19
CSARRPTEAFF	TGCAGTGCCAGAAGGCCCACTGAAGCTTTCTTT	.	many	TRBJ1-1	TRBV20-1
CASSSTGGKGEQFF	TGTGCCAGCAGTTCAACAGGGGGGAAAGGGGAGCAGTTCTTC	TRBD1	few	TRBJ2-1	TRBV6-2/TRBV6-3
CVSSPSGSSYNEQFF	TGCGTCAGCAGCCCTAGCGGGAGCTCCTACAATGAGCAGTTCTTC	TRBD2	few	TRBJ2-1	TRBV4-1
CASSLGTSGGQETQYF	TGTGCCAGCAGCCTGGGGACTAGCGGGGGCCAAGAGACCCAGTACTTC	TRBD2	many	TRBJ2-5	TRBV7-2
CASTQTGGPRGYTF	TGTGCCAGCACCCAAACAGGAGGGCCACGCGGCTACACCTTC	.	few	TRBJ1-2	TRBV28
CASTRTGRSNYGYTF	TGTGCCAGCACCCGAACAGGGCGATCTAACTATGGCTACACCTTC	.	many	TRBJ1-2	TRBV27
CASSLPGANYGYTF	TGTGCCAGCAGCTTGCCGGGAGCTAACTATGGCTACACCTTC	.	many	TRBJ1-2	TRBV5-4
CASSLGGVRTEAFF	TGTGCCAGCAGCTTAGGGGGGGTAAGGACTGAAGCTTTCTTT	.	.	TRBJ1-1	TRBV7-2
CASSLAGQGGEKLFF	TGTGCCAGCAGCTTAGCGGGACAGGGTGGTGAAAAACTGTTTTTT	TRBD1	many	TRBJ1-4	TRBV7-9
CASGIGSGNTIYF	TGTGCCAGCGGAATCGGCTCTGGAAACACCATATATTTT	.	.	TRBJ1-3	TRBV3-1